These T cell receptor beta chains were read from a single sample in a study of blood T cell repertoires in COVID-19. Generated by immunoSEQ multiplex PCR, the TCRdb table keeps only in-frame clones and is missing some. The sample records hundreds of thousands of clones, almost 90% being singletons. The specimen was peripheral blood. The receptors here all came from a woman in her 70s with COVID-19, enrolled during active disease. CDR3s include the opening cysteine and the closing phenylalanine or tryptophan. A D gene is named only where the DNA matches it firmly. Expanded clones get a size class; other rows say once, few or many, or leave the size out.

NA	TRBV7-9	NA	TRBJ1-2	CASSRTGSAYGYTF	TGTGCCAGCAGCCGTACCGGGAGCGCCTATGGCTACACCTTC
NA	TRBV7-8	TRBD1	TRBJ1-1	CASSLEGQGTEAFF	TGTGCCAGCAGCTTGGAGGGACAGGGGACTGAAGCTTTCTTT
NA	TRBV7-9	TRBD1	TRBJ2-2	CASSPVPGQPGELFF	TGTGCCAGCAGCCCAGTCCCGGGACAGCCCGGGGAGCTGTTTTTT
NA	TRBV2	NA	TRBJ1-2	CASDAGSNYGYTF	TGTGCCAGCGACGCAGGGTCTAACTATGGCTACACCTTC
NA	TRBV2	NA	TRBJ1-2	CASSEHTLYGYTF	TGTGCCAGCAGTGAACACACGCTCTATGGCTACACCTTC
few	TRBV7-9	NA	TRBJ1-2	CASSWESYGYTF	TGTGCCAGCAGCTGGGAGAGCTATGGCTACACCTTC
NA	TRBV4-1	NA	TRBJ2-7	CASSYSFAGYYEQYF	TGCGCCAGCAGCTATAGTTTCGCGGGCTACTACGAGCAGTACTTC
NA	TRBV3-1/TRBV3-2	NA	TRBJ2-5	CASSQGRETQYF	TGTGCCAGCAGCCAAGGTCGAGAGACCCAGTACTTC
NA	TRBV10-2	TRBD2	TRBJ2-5	CASRWLAEETQYF	TGCGCCAGCCGTTGGCTAGCGGAAGAGACCCAGTACTTC
NA	TRBV6-5	NA	TRBJ2-3	CATLTVSGTDTQYF	TGTGCCACGCTCACCGTCAGCGGCACAGATACGCAGTATTTT
NA	TRBV30	TRBD1	TRBJ1-5	CAWSQGGSGNQPQHF	TGTGCCTGGAGCCAAGGGGGCTCTGGCAATCAGCCCCAGCATTTT
NA	TRBV6-5	NA	TRBJ1-5	CASSPYQPQHF	TGTGCCAGCAGCCCGTATCAGCCCCAGCATTTT
NA	TRBV5-1	TRBD1	TRBJ1-2	CASSSRQGGYGYTF	TGCGCCAGCAGCTCCCGACAGGGGGGCTATGGCTACACCTTC
NA	TRBV5-1	NA	TRBJ1-1	CASSLVAGNAFF	TGCGCCAGCAGCTTGGTGGCCGGGAACGCTTTCTTT
NA	TRBV5-1	TRBD2	TRBJ2-7	CASSPGPGGGRYEQYF	TGCGCCAGCAGCCCCGGTCCGGGGGGAGGTCGCTACGAGCAGTACTTC
NA	TRBV9	NA	TRBJ2-3	CASSVLGVPNFTDTQYF	TGTGCCAGCAGCGTCCTCGGGGTGCCGAATTTCACAGATACGCAGTATTTT
NA	TRBV4-2	TRBD1	TRBJ1-4	CASSQVGDSDEKLFF	TGTGCCAGCAGCCAAGTGGGGGACAGTGATGAAAAACTGTTTTTT
once	TRBV11-3	NA	TRBJ1-6	CASSSAGFFNSPLHF	TGTGCCAGCAGTTCCGCAGGGTTTTTTAATTCACCCCTCCACTTT
few	TRBV6-5	NA	TRBJ1-1	CASSYLTDTEAFF	TGTGCCAGCAGTTATCTCACGGACACTGAAGCTTTCTTT
once	TRBV2	TRBD1	TRBJ1-5	CASSERTGGYQPQHF	TGTGCCAGCAGTGAAAGGACAGGGGGCTACCAGCCCCAGCATTTT
NA	TRBV18	NA	TRBJ1-1	CASSPVQGNTEAFF	TGTGCCAGCTCACCAGTACAGGGAAACACTGAAGCTTTCTTT
once	TRBV11-2	NA	TRBJ1-1	CASSLINTEAFF	TGTGCCAGCAGCTTAATAAACACTGAAGCTTTCTTT
NA	TRBV18	TRBD1	TRBJ1-1	CASSPDRGRAEAFF	TGTGCCAGCTCACCGGACAGGGGGAGGGCTGAAGCTTTCTTT
NA	TRBV18	NA	TRBJ2-2	CASSPRAGENTGELFF	TGTGCCAGCTCGCCGCGGGCAGGGGAGAACACCGGGGAGCTGTTTTTT
NA	TRBV18	NA	TRBJ1-1	CASSPGGSEAFF	TGTGCCAGCTCACCAGGAGGCTCTGAAGCTTTCTTT
NA	TRBV6-2/TRBV6-3	NA	TRBJ2-7	CASSYSGTGYEQYF	TGTGCCAGCAGTTACTCGGGTACGGGCTACGAGCAGTACTTC
NA	TRBV9	TRBD2	TRBJ2-3	CASSVGGRGTDTQYF	TGTGCCAGCAGCGTAGGAGGGAGGGGCACAGATACGCAGTATTTT